This TCR beta chain was observed in a study of cytomegalovirus exposure and HLA in healthy donors. General study points: Among CMV-associated TCR beta chains, most appeared HLA-restricted in a later analysis. Later analysis demonstrated an association between a missense DCLRE1C variant and TCR beta V- and J-gene trimming. Certain sequence variants were highly shared and formed a cluster, and this cluster was likely a sequencing artifact. In a later analysis, several top co-occurrence clusters appeared linked to parvovirus B19, influenza, CMV and Epstein-Barr virus.

This clone was counted a few times. What it recognizes is unknown. The PCR was carried out with 60 Vbeta primers and 13 Jbeta primers. Generated by immunoSEQ multiplex PCR, the TCRdb table keeps only in-frame clones and is missing some. The repertoire holds 150,000 to 200,000 clones, with 65% to 85% as singletons. V dropped 0 bases and J dropped 0; count of bases not matched to a gene: 6. CDR1 is MNHNS and CDR2 is SASEGT in the germline V gene. The CDR3 consists of 17 residues. The chain joins TRBV6-1 to TRBJ2-3; 7 positions agree with TRBD2. This sequence was found in a man aged 35 to 55 in good health and CMV-seropositive. Source material: PBMCs. The DNA for the CDR3 is TGTGCCAGCAGTGAAGCGCTTGGGGAGGGAAGCACAGATACGCAGTATTTT. Its translation is CASSEALGEGSTDTQYF.